A single sample is the source of the 22 T cell receptor beta chains below, sequenced in a study of OX40 agonist ivuxolimab in advanced cancers. Measured with immunoSEQ multiplex PCR; TCRdb has only the in-frame clones, and not every one. The data hold approximately 82,000 clones, with 88% observed a single time. This material consisted of CD4+ or CD8+ T cells sorted from blood, taken in a trial of the OX40 agonist ivuxolimab. All receptors derive from an adult with an advanced solid tumor such as melanoma, head and neck, liver or kidney cancer.

The count of this clone is one. The chain couples TRBV5-1 to TRBJ1-5, with 7 bases identical to TRBD1. Per germline, CDR1 SGHRS and CDR2 YFSETQ. V gave up 8 bases and J gave up 3 bases; unmatched junction bases: 8. The CDR3 runs to 14 residues. The CDR3: CASSPGTDNQPQHF. Here the CDR3 DNA reads TGCGCCAGTAGCCCCGGGACAGACAATCAGCCCCAGCATTTT.

The J gene is TRBJ2-7, the V gene TRBV7-4, with a possible D match to TRBD2 (6 bases). Germline CDR1 and CDR2: SGHVT and SQSDAQ. Trimming shortened V by 5 bases and J by 0 bases, and 17 bases separated the two germline ends. The CDR3 runs 16 residues. CDR3 in DNA: TGTGCCAGCAGCCCGGGGGATGTGGGATTCTCCTACGAGCAGTACTTC. This encodes CASSPGDVGFSYEQYF.

This chain uses TRBV6-4 with TRBJ2-1; possibly TRBD1 for D (5 bases). Between the trimmed V and J ends, which lost 6 bases and 5 bases, there was a span of 11 bases. The CDR3 runs 13 residues. Per the germline V gene, CDR1 is MRHNA and CDR2 is SNTAGT. CDR3 coding DNA: TGTGCCAGCAGGCTGGACACGAACAATGAGCAGTTCTTC. Encoded protein: CASRLDTNNEQFF.

This clone appeared a few times. The V call is TRBV19, the J call TRBJ2-2; possible D gene TRBD2, 6 bases. Germline CDR1 is LNHDA and CDR2 is SQIVND (reference sequence). The CDR3 has 12 amino acids. V was trimmed by 10 bases and J by 2 bases, leaving 8 bases between them. CDR3 loop: CAIGGNTGELFF. The CDR3 DNA follows: TGTGCCATCGGGGGAAACACCGGGGAGCTGTTTTTT.

The chain joins TRBV28 to TRBJ2-5; no clear D. Germline V gene lookup returns CDR1 MDHEN and CDR2 SYDVKM. Trimming took 4 bases from V and 4 from J, leaving 4 bases between them. The CDR3 runs 11 residues. CDR3: CASSSPETQYF. The CDR3 coding sequence is TGTGCCAGCAGTTCCCCAGAGACCCAGTACTTC.

This clone has a count of ten or more. J is TRBJ1-5 and V is TRBV19, with 7 bases lining up with TRBD1. The germline CDR1 and CDR2 sequences are LNHDA and SQIVND (reference sequence). V was clipped by 3 bases and J by 9 bases; unmatched bases: 8. There are 14 residues in the CDR3. CDR3 residues: CASSIPGTAGPQHF. CDR3 nucleotides: TGTGCCAGTAGTATCCCGGGGACAGCAGGGCCCCAGCATTTT.

The chain uses TRBV11-3 and TRBJ2-5; a weak D match, TRBD2 (5 bases). Trimming left V 1 base short and J 2 bases short, with 8 bases between. The CDR3 consists of 14 residues. CDR1 and CDR2 from the germline V gene are SGHNT and YENEEA. CDR3 region: CASSLGGEQETQYF. In DNA form, the CDR3 reads TGTGCCAGCAGCTTAGGTGGGGAGCAAGAGACCCAGTACTTC. Filled out from reference TRBV11-3 and TRBJ2-5, the complete variable domain reads EAGVVQSPRYKIIEKKQPVAFWCNPISGHNTLYWYLQNLGQGPELLIRYENEEAVDDSQLPKDRFSAERLKGVDSTLKIQPAELGDSAVYLCASSLGGEQETQYFGPGTRLLVL.

V is TRBV9 and J is TRBJ2-2, with TRBD2 matching 12 bases. This CDR3 contains 16 residues. Germline loops: CDR1 SGDLS, CDR2 YYNGEE. The trim removed 0 bases at V and 8 bases at J, leaving 5 bases unmatched. As DNA, the CDR3 is TGTGCCAGCAGCGTAGGACTAGCGGGAGTTGAGGGGGAGCTGTTTTTT. Its translation: CASSVGLAGVEGELFF. Full variable domain (outside the CDR3, taken from reference TRBV9 and TRBJ2-2): DSGVTQTPKHLITATGQRVTLRCSPRSGDLSVYWYQQSLDQGLQFLIQYYNGEERAKGNILERFSAQQFPDLHSELNLSSLELGDSALYFCASSVGLAGVEGELFFGEGSRLTVL.

This sequence joins TRBV28 and TRBJ2-4, with no clear D. V dropped 4 bases and J dropped 13 bases, with 11 bases sitting between them. The germline V gene encodes CDR1 MDHEN and CDR2 SYDVKM. The CDR3 spans 11 residues. The CDR3 nucleotides read TGTGCCAGCAGTTCGTCGGGTACCCAGTACTTC. Translating it yields CASSSSGTQYF.

The CDR3 reads CASRPGELAGEQYF. CDR3 nucleotides: TGTGCCAGCAGGCCCGGGGAACTAGCAGGCGAGCAGTACTTC. The chain couples TRBV6-6 to TRBJ2-7, with a tentative D call TRBD2 (6 bases). V lost 6 bases and J lost 6, with 18 bases in between. The CDR3 totals 14 residues. Germline CDR1 is MNHNY and CDR2 is SVGAGI (reference sequence).

The V gene is TRBV5-1, the J gene TRBJ2-1; 13 nucleotides line up with TRBD2. CDR1 is SGHRS and CDR2 is YFSETQ in the germline V gene. V lost 0 bases, J lost 9 bases, and 0 bases stayed unmatched. The CDR3 length is 14 residues. In DNA, the CDR3 is TGCGCCAGCAGCTTGGGACTAGCGGGAGGTGAGCAGTTCTTC. It yields the protein CASSLGLAGGEQFF.

This clone was found once. V gene TRBV5-6 combines with J gene TRBJ1-5, with no clear D. Germline assignment: CDR1 SGHDT and CDR2 YYEEEE. The V end lost 3 bases, the J end lost 9 bases, and 19 bases lay between the germline ends. This CDR3 is built from 15 residues. The CDR3 here is CASSSVMGSASPQHF. CDR3 nucleotide sequence: TGTGCCAGCAGCTCTGTGATGGGGAGTGCATCGCCCCAGCATTTT.

This clone was counted once. V gene TRBV28 combines with J gene TRBJ2-3, with 7 bases aligning to TRBD2. Trimming removed 10 bases from V and 4 bases from J; junction bases left unmatched: 20. Germline values: CDR1 MDHEN, CDR2 SYDVKM. This CDR3 comprises 17 residues. DNA for the CDR3: TGTGCCACCGTGGGGGTAGCGGGCCCTAAGGTGGCAGATACGCAGTATTTT. As protein: CATVGVAGPKVADTQYF. Supplemented by reference TRBV28 and TRBJ2-3, the full variable domain reads DVKVTQSSRYLVKRTGEKVFLECVQDMDHENMFWYRQDPGLGLRLIYFSYDVKMKEKGDIPEGYSVSREKKERFSLILESASTNQTSMYLCATVGVAGPKVADTQYFGPGTRLTVL.

The chain combines TRBV28 with TRBJ2-7; 12 bases are shared with TRBD2. This CDR3 is built from 18 residues. After removal of 6 bases from V and 6 bases from J, the junction contained 18 bases not matched to a gene. Germline V lookup: CDR1 MDHEN, CDR2 SYDVKM. CDR3 sequence: CASSSLGLAGRGSTEQYF. For the CDR3, the DNA is TGTGCCAGCAGCTCCTTGGGACTAGCGGGCCGGGGGTCGACCGAGCAGTACTTC.

The rearrangement links TRBV9 to TRBJ1-4; possibly TRBD1 for D (5 bases). This CDR3 comprises 14 residues. CDR1 and CDR2 from the germline V gene are SGDLS and YYNGEE. Between the trimmed V and J ends, which lost 4 bases and 5 bases, there was a span of 12 bases. In DNA, the CDR3 is TGTGCCAGCAGCCCTCGCGGGGACAATGAAAAACTGTTTTTT. This gives the protein CASSPRGDNEKLFF.

The chain joins TRBV7-3 to TRBJ1-2, with 9 nucleotides matching TRBD1. J lost 4 bases, V lost 5 bases, and 23 bases had no gene match. From germline, CDR1 is SGHTA and CDR2 FQGTGA. This CDR3 comprises 20 residues. The CDR3 DNA reads TGTGCCAGCAGCCCGCGAGGTAGCGGGGGACAGGGTCGTACACCCTATGGCTACACCTTC. It translates to CASSPRGSGGQGRTPYGYTF.

This clone came up once. This chain links TRBV5-1 with TRBJ2-7, with TRBD2 matching over 11 bases. Losses at the gene ends were 1 base for V and 4 bases for J; bases not matched to a gene: 4. The CDR3 is 15 residues long. CDR1 SGHRS and CDR2 YFSETQ come from the germline V gene. In DNA, the CDR3 is TGCGCCAGCAGCTTGATAGCGGGAGGGCAGTACGAGCAGTACTTC. Its translation is CASSLIAGGQYEQYF.

The J gene is TRBJ1-6, the V gene TRBV7-2; D is unclear. The V gene's germline CDR1 is SGHTA and CDR2 FQGNSA. There are 14 residues in the CDR3. V lost 5 bases and J lost 6, with 11 bases in between. This CDR3 is CASSLPPPNSPLHF. CDR3 sequence (DNA): TGTGCCAGCAGCCTACCGCCCCCTAATTCACCCCTCCACTTT.

This chain uses TRBV5-1 with TRBJ2-7; D may be TRBD2 (5 bases). This CDR3 spans 14 amino acids. Trimming left V 5 bases short and J 4 bases short, with 16 bases between. The germline V gene encodes CDR1 SGHRS and CDR2 YFSETQ. The DNA for the CDR3 is TGCGCCAGCAGATCCAGCCCCGGGGTATACGAGCAGTACTTC. It translates to CASRSSPGVYEQYF. Together with reference TRBV5-1 and TRBJ2-7, the CDR3 gives the full variable domain: KAGVTQTPRYLIKTRGQQVTLSCSPISGHRSVSWYQQTPGQGLQFLFEYFSETQRNKGNFPGRFSGRQFSNSRSEMNVSTLELGDSALYLCASRSSPGVYEQYFGPGTRLTVT.

The rearrangement joins TRBV4-3 to TRBJ2-4, with TRBD1 as a possible D gene (5 bases). Germline V lookup: CDR1 LGHNA, CDR2 YSLEER. The CDR3 covers 13 residues. V was cut by 1 base and J by 8 bases, with 9 bases left in between. The CDR3 region is CASSQGGTDIQYF. The CDR3 nucleotides read TGCGCCAGCAGCCAAGGGGGCACGGACATTCAGTACTTC.

The chain is built from TRBV30 and TRBJ2-3; D is possibly TRBD1 (5 bases). The CDR3 is 13 amino acids. With 1 base removed from V and 7 bases from J, the gap between germline ends came to 12 bases. The germline V gene has CDR1 GTSNPN and CDR2 SVGIG (reference sequence). The chain's CDR3 is CAWSGRTPYTQYF. The CDR3 DNA is TGTGCCTGGAGTGGAAGGACACCTTATACGCAGTATTTT.

V gene TRBV15 combines with J gene TRBJ2-7, with D perhaps TRBD1 (6 bases). The CDR3 is 15 amino acids. Germline V gene sequence: CDR1 LNHNV, CDR2 YYDKDF (reference sequence). The V and J ends lost 0 bases and 1 base respectively, with 10 bases between them. The CDR3 sequence: CATSRERTESYEQYF. The CDR3 DNA sequence: TGTGCCACCAGCAGAGAAAGGACAGAATCCTACGAGCAGTACTTC.